The T cell receptor (beta chain) under discussion was sequenced for a study of PD-L1 blockade in urothelial cancer. Turning to the study itself: Typically, measured as a median, blood samples had over 120,000 T cells.

Time point noted: pretreatment peripheral blood. Locally advanced or metastatic urothelial carcinoma affected all patients. Assay: immunoSEQ multiplex PCR; the TCRdb copy retains only in-frame clones and omits some. The data contain approximately 47,000 clones, 75% to 85% of them singletons. Trimming left V 5 bases short and J 0 bases short, with 14 bases between. Looked up from germline, CDR1 is MNHEY and CDR2 is SMNVEV (reference sequence). This CDR3 is built from 15 residues. The chain recombines TRBV27 with TRBJ2-7; the D gene is possibly TRBD1 (6 bases). The origin of this receptor is a man aged 45-65 years with urothelial cancer. This specimen consisted of PBMCs, obtained around atezolizumab (anti-PD-L1) treatment. CDR3: CASSPGTQISYEQYF. DNA of the CDR3: TGTGCCAGCAGTCCCGGGACACAGATCTCCTACGAGCAGTACTTC.